A selection of T cell receptor beta chains follows, all from one sample in a study of identical twins. TCRdb processed the 5' RACE reads anew with MiXCR; each CDR3 protein has one entry. The table shows just over 500,000 distinct CDR3 sequences, with approximately 22% occurring only once. The same sample was also used in a study of T cells expressing NK-cell markers.

The sequenced sample consisted of CD4+ T cells sorted from blood. The receptor source for this set is a woman under 30 in good health. CDR3s include the opening cysteine and the closing phenylalanine or tryptophan. Fields, in order: V gene, J gene, D gene, clone size, CDR3 protein, CDR3 DNA. The D gene is left open where the match is weak. Clone sizes are given selectively: once, few, many, or a class where the clone is expanded.

TRBV7-7	TRBJ2-2	TRBD2	few	CASRRTSGHTGELFF	TGTGCTAGCAGACGGACTAGCGGACACACCGGGGAGCTGTTTTTT
TRBV7-2	TRBJ2-3	NA	NA	CASSKGGTGTDTQYF	TGTGCCAGCAGCAAGGGGGGGACGGGCACAGATACGCAGTATTTT
TRBV6-5	TRBJ1-2	NA	NA	CASSSGGGGYTF	TGTGCCAGCAGCTCCGGGGGTGGGGGCTACACCTTC
TRBV9	TRBJ2-3	TRBD2	few	CASSASAGGPPDTQYF	TGTGCCAGCAGCGCTTCAGCGGGAGGGCCCCCAGATACGCAGTATTTT
TRBV11-2	TRBJ2-5	NA	NA	CASTSGSAETQYF	TGTGCCAGCACCTCAGGGTCGGCAGAGACCCAGTACTTC
TRBV27	TRBJ2-6	NA	few	CASKLYGANVLTF	TGTGCCAGCAAGTTATACGGGGCCAACGTCCTGACTTTC
TRBV10-3	TRBJ2-5	NA	many	CAIGVVGEYQETQYF	TGTGCCATCGGAGTCGTTGGGGAGTACCAAGAGACCCAGTACTTC
TRBV6-2/TRBV6-3	TRBJ2-7	NA	NA	CASSLFAGERNEQYF	TGTGCCAGCAGCCTCTTCGCAGGGGAAAGAAACGAGCAGTACTTC
TRBV4-3	TRBJ2-3	NA	few	CASSQGYGNTDTQYF	TGCGCCAGCAGCCAAGGATACGGGAACACAGATACGCAGTATTTT
TRBV7-9	TRBJ1-5	NA	NA	CASSLGGVGNQPQHF	TGTGCCAGCAGCTTAGGAGGGGTGGGCAATCAGCCCCAGCATTTT
TRBV20-1	TRBJ2-5	TRBD2	NA	CSALAGAEETQYF	TGCAGTGCTCTAGCGGGAGCTGAGGAGACCCAGTACTTC
TRBV2	TRBJ2-1	TRBD2	NA	CASSVAGEYNEQFF	TGTGCCAGCAGTGTGGCGGGAGAGTACAATGAGCAGTTCTTC
TRBV20-1	TRBJ1-1	NA	NA	CSASQSTGRNTEAFF	TGCAGTGCTTCCCAGTCCACAGGTAGAAACACTGAAGCTTTCTTT
TRBV5-1	TRBJ2-7	NA	NA	CASSSAAGIFEQYF	TGCGCCAGCAGCTCCGCGGCGGGGATATTCGAGCAGTACTTC
TRBV20-1	TRBJ2-2	NA	many	CSARGGQVSAGELFF	TGCAGTGCCCGTGGGGGACAAGTTTCTGCCGGGGAGCTGTTTTTT
TRBV5-1	TRBJ2-3	NA	few	CASTLGGQGDADTQYF	TGCGCCAGCACCCTTGGAGGGCAGGGGGACGCAGATACGCAGTATTTT
TRBV27	TRBJ1-1	NA	few	CASSTAFRLAEAFF	TGTGCCAGCAGTACAGCCTTTCGGTTGGCTGAAGCTTTCTTT
TRBV9	TRBJ2-3	TRBD2	few	CASSYRTSGSPQYF	TGTGCCAGCAGCTACCGGACTAGCGGGAGTCCGCAGTATTTT
TRBV6-5	TRBJ2-7	NA	NA	CASRYNQVSYEQYF	TGTGCCAGCAGGTATAATCAGGTTTCCTACGAGCAGTACTTC